These 14 T cell receptor beta chains share one sample of origin, sequenced in a study of blood T cell repertoires in COVID-19. Assay: immunoSEQ multiplex PCR; the TCRdb copy retains only in-frame clones and omits some. This table holds around 470,000 clones, approximately 89% found once. Sequencing used peripheral blood. Receptors were obtained from a man aged 18 to 29 with COVID-19, enrolled during active disease.

The rearrangement links TRBV5-3 to TRBJ2-7; 7 bases agree with TRBD1. TRBV5-3 is classed as an ORF, of uncertain function. This CDR3 spans 14 amino acids. With V trimmed by 4 bases and J by 3 bases, 7 bases remained unmatched. CDR3 sequence (DNA): TGTGCCAGAAGCGCGCGCAGGGGGAGCTACGAGCAGTACTTC. This sequence encodes CARSARRGSYEQYF.

The chain uses TRBV7-9 and TRBJ2-5; D gene ambiguous. The germline V gene encodes CDR1 SEHNR and CDR2 FQNEAQ (reference sequence). This CDR3 contains 12 residues. The V and J ends lost 4 bases and 5 bases respectively, with 8 bases between them. The CDR3: CASSWAEETQYF. The CDR3 bases are TGTGCCAGCAGCTGGGCTGAGGAGACCCAGTACTTC.

This clone is a singleton in its sample. J is TRBJ1-4 and V is TRBV7-9; a possible D gene is TRBD1 (6 bases). Germline V gives CDR1 SEHNR, CDR2 FQNEAQ (reference sequence). The CDR3 is made up of 14 amino acids. V dropped 5 bases and J dropped 6 bases, with 13 bases sitting between them. CDR3 sequence (DNA): TGTGCCAGCAGCCTTACGACAGGAGATGAAAAACTGTTTTTT. Residues: CASSLTTGDEKLFF.

J is TRBJ1-3 and V is TRBV21-1. TRBV21-1 is classified as a pseudogene. The CDR3 contains 18 residues. CDR3 sequence: CASSKTGGPGPRKDTIYF. The CDR3 nucleotides are TGTGCCAGCAGCAAAACGGGGGGACCGGGACCCAGAAAGGACACCATATATTTT.

The chain is built from TRBV29-1 and TRBJ2-1; D possibly corresponds to TRBD1 (5 bases). Per the germline V gene, CDR1 is SQVTM and CDR2 is ANQGSEA. Between the trimmed V and J ends, which lost 8 bases and 1 base, there was a span of 15 bases. This CDR3 comprises 14 residues. CDR3 in amino acids: CSSREGWSYNEQFF. CDR3 sequence (DNA): TGCAGCTCCAGGGAAGGGTGGTCCTACAATGAGCAGTTCTTC.

This rearrangement joins TRBV6-1 to TRBJ2-2; 9 bases are a match to TRBD2. The length of the CDR3 is 16 residues. Per the germline V gene, CDR1 is MNHNS and CDR2 is SASEGT. V shed 0 bases, J shed 7 bases, and the junction held 6 bases outside the gene matches. Written as DNA, the CDR3 is TGTGCCAGCAGTGAAGCTGAGCGGGAGGTAGTCGGGGAGCTGTTTTTT. This sequence encodes CASSEAEREVVGELFF.

This chain connects TRBV4-1 to TRBJ1-2; 7 bases align to TRBD1. The CDR3 totals 15 residues. Losses at the gene ends were 0 bases for V and 2 bases for J; bases not matched to a gene: 3. Per germline, CDR1 MGHRA and CDR2 YSYEKL. In nucleotides, the CDR3 is TGCGCCAGCAGCCAAGACCTGACAGGGAACTATGGCTACACCTTC. Translated, it gives CASSQDLTGNYGYTF.

This chain joins TRBV11-2 and TRBJ1-5; D unclear. Trimming took off 1 base at V and 0 bases at J, with 10 bases between the two ends. The CDR3 contains 16 residues. Germline V CDR1 and CDR2: SGHAT, FQNNGV. DNA of the CDR3: TGTGCCAGCAGCTTAGGGTACGGGTATAGCAATCAGCCCCAGCATTTT. Its translation is CASSLGYGYSNQPQHF.

V and J are TRBV3-1 (or the pseudogene TRBV3-2) and TRBJ1-4; 7 bases fit TRBD1. V was clipped by 5 bases and J by 0 bases; unmatched bases: 6. The CDR3 has 16 amino acids. Germline values: CDR1 LGHDT, CDR2 YNNKEL (reference sequence). The CDR3 coding sequence is TGTGCCAGCAGCGACCAGGGGGTTGCAACTAATGAAAAACTGTTTTTT. Translation gives CASSDQGVATNEKLFF.

The V call is TRBV5-1, the J call TRBJ2-1; no reliable D call. V was trimmed by 9 bases and J by 0 bases, leaving 10 bases between them. Germline CDR1 SGHRS, CDR2 YFSETQ. CDR3 length equals 13 residues. The CDR3 DNA is TGCGCCACATCCGCTAGCTCCTACAATGAGCAGTTCTTC. The encoded protein is CATSASSYNEQFF.

The chain carries TRBV2 and TRBJ2-7; no clear D. The germline gives CDR1 SNHLY, CDR2 FYNNEI. Trimming stripped 4 bases from V and 0 bases from J, with 7 bases between. This CDR3 region has 13 residues. The CDR3 loop reads CASSVLSSYEQYF. The CDR3 DNA follows: TGTGCCAGCAGTGTGCTAAGCTCCTACGAGCAGTACTTC.

The chain uses TRBV6-5 and TRBJ2-7; D unclear. The germline gives CDR1 MNHEY, CDR2 SVGAGI. The CDR3 totals 14 residues. V was shortened by 6 bases and J by 0 bases, with 12 bases between the two germline ends. The CDR3 DNA sequence: TGTGCCAGCAGGTCCCGAGAAAGCTCCTACGAGCAGTACTTC. Translation: CASRSRESSYEQYF.

This chain uses TRBV3-1 (or the pseudogene TRBV3-2) with TRBJ2-1; 7 bases are a match to TRBD1. The CDR3 is made up of 16 amino acids. Germline V CDR1 and CDR2: LGHDT, YNNKEL (reference sequence). V lost 4 bases to trimming and J lost 1 base; unmatched junction nucleotides: 7. The CDR3 sequence is CASSRSRQGSYNEQFF. The CDR3 DNA reads TGTGCCAGCAGCCGTTCAAGACAGGGTTCCTACAATGAGCAGTTCTTC.

This clone showed up just once. The CDR3 is CAIRSGQGEYGYTF. CDR3 sequence (DNA): TGTGCCATCAGATCAGGGCAGGGGGAATATGGCTACACCTTC. The chain combines TRBV10-3 with TRBJ1-2; 7 bases fit TRBD1. V lost 6 bases, J lost 5 bases, and 9 bases stayed unmatched. The CDR3 extends over 14 amino acids. Germline lookup yields CDR1 ENHRY and CDR2 SYGVKD.